What follows are 6 T cell receptor beta chains derived from one specimen sequenced in a study of cytomegalovirus exposure and HLA in healthy donors. Data came from immunoSEQ multiplex PCR; TCRdb stores just in-frame clones and leaves some out. Of tens of thousands of clones listed, 75% to 95% are singletons. The sequenced sample consisted of PBMCs. Every receptor here comes from a man younger than 30 in good health and CMV-seronegative.

This clone was recorded only once. The CDR3 nucleotides read TGTGCCAGCAGTTTAAGGGCAGGGGTTGGCTACACCTTC. As protein: CASSLRAGVGYTF. The V and J genes are TRBV28 and TRBJ1-2; D possibly corresponds to TRBD1 (6 bases). The V gene's germline CDR1 is MDHEN and CDR2 SYDVKM. Trimming shortened V by 2 bases and J by 7 bases, and 11 bases separated the two germline ends. This CDR3 comprises 13 residues.

The CDR3 bases are TGTGCCAGCAGTGACGGGGCCACCGGGGAGCTGTTTTTT. It encodes CASSDGATGELFF. The V gene is TRBV6-4, the J gene TRBJ2-2; perhaps TRBD1 as D (5 bases). The CDR3 is made up of 13 amino acids. Trimming took off 2 bases at V and 4 bases at J, with 5 bases between the two ends. Germline V CDR1 and CDR2: MRHNA, SNTAGT.

The chain uses TRBV11-2 and TRBJ2-7; 8 bases line up with TRBD2. This CDR3 has 17 residues. Germline CDR1 reads SGHAT; CDR2 reads FQNNGV. The ends lost 3 bases at V and 0 bases at J; junction bases unmatched: 10. CDR3 amino acids: CASSLTGGGGSSYEQYF. The CDR3 DNA is TGTGCCAGCAGCTTGACTGGCGGCGGGGGGAGCTCCTACGAGCAGTACTTC.

The chain uses TRBV18 and TRBJ2-1, with a possible D match to TRBD2 (6 bases). Per the germline V gene, CDR1 is KGHSH and CDR2 is LQKENI. The CDR3 is 17 amino acids. V lost 3 bases and J 0 bases, leaving 15 bases between the germline ends. The DNA for the CDR3 is TGTGCCAGCTCACCGCCTTATAGCGGTGGCTCCTACAATGAGCAGTTCTTC. This codes for CASSPPYSGGSYNEQFF.

The chain carries TRBV18 and TRBJ1-2, with D unresolved. CDR3 size: 16 residues. V was cut by 3 bases and J by 7 bases, with 21 bases left in between. Germline loops: CDR1 KGHSH, CDR2 LQKENI. DNA of the CDR3: TGTGCCAGCTCACCCGGTGGAGGGTCCCCTACGGTTGGCTACACCTTC. This gives the protein CASSPGGGSPTVGYTF.

The chain employs TRBV7-9 and TRBJ2-1; the match to TRBD2 covers 8 bases. Germline CDR1 and CDR2: SEHNR and FQNEAQ (reference sequence). This CDR3 region has 15 residues. V shed 4 bases, J shed 5 bases, and the junction held 7 bases outside the gene matches. The CDR3 reads CASSSEAGGHNEQFF. Written as DNA, the CDR3 is TGTGCCAGCAGCTCCGAGGCGGGGGGACACAATGAGCAGTTCTTC.